These 23 T cell receptor beta chains were sequenced from one sample in a study of T cell changes during pregnancy in multiple sclerosis. Clones were read by immunoSEQ multiplex PCR, and TCRdb kept only the in-frame ones, dropping some. The table has roughly 63,000 clones, 90% to 95% seen once. Sequenced material: CD8+ T cells from peripheral blood mononuclear cells, taken in the second trimester of pregnancy. Source of these receptors: a female donor with multiple sclerosis, enrolled in a pregnancy study.

This chain links TRBV27 with TRBJ2-1, with D possibly matching TRBD1 (5 bases). Germline V CDR1 and CDR2: MNHEY, SMNVEV (reference sequence). The CDR3 runs 17 residues. The ends were cut back, 0 bases at V and 0 bases at J, with 12 bases in the middle. CDR3 nucleotide sequence: TGTGCCAGCAGTTTATCAGGGGCATTATACTCCTACAATGAGCAGTTCTTC. Encoded protein: CASSLSGALYSYNEQFF.

The chain employs TRBV5-1 and TRBJ1-1; no definite D call. The germline V gene encodes CDR1 SGHRS and CDR2 YFSETQ. This CDR3 spans 13 amino acids. V lost 3 bases and J 1 base, leaving 7 bases between the germline ends. In DNA, the CDR3 is TGCGCCAGCAGCTCCACGGGGAACACTGAAGCTTTCTTT. Translating it yields CASSSTGNTEAFF. Based on the CDR3 plus reference TRBV5-1 and TRBJ1-1, the full variable domain is KAGVTQTPRYLIKTRGQQVTLSCSPISGHRSVSWYQQTPGQGLQFLFEYFSETQRNKGNFPGRFSGRQFSNSRSEMNVSTLELGDSALYLCASSSTGNTEAFFGQGTRLTVV.

This clone has a handful of counts. The chain links TRBV19 to TRBJ1-2; 8 bases line up with TRBD1. This CDR3 spans 12 amino acids. J was trimmed by 8 bases and V by 7 bases; bases with no gene match: 6. Germline V gene data show CDR1 as LNHDA and CDR2 as SQIVND (reference sequence). CDR3 amino acids: CASTETGEGYTF. CDR3 nucleotide sequence: TGTGCCAGTACCGAGACAGGGGAAGGCTACACCTTC.

The table lists this clone with a count of one. The chain has TRBV27 and TRBJ2-1, with 8 bases matching TRBD2. The junction had 7 bases not matched to a gene; V was cut back by 5 bases and J by 4 bases. From germline, CDR1 is MNHEY and CDR2 SMNVEV (reference sequence). The CDR3 contains 15 residues. The CDR3 nucleotides read TGTGCCAGCAGTAGCGGGACTAGTCAGTACAATGAGCAGTTCTTC. Amino acids: CASSSGTSQYNEQFF.

This chain joins TRBV15 and TRBJ2-7; maybe TRBD1 (5 bases). V lost 4 bases to trimming and J lost 2 bases, with 12 bases between them. The CDR3 contains 14 residues. Germline CDR1 reads LNHNV; CDR2 reads YYDKDF (reference sequence). CDR3 sequence (DNA): TGTGCCACCAGCACAGGCAGGGCTACCTACGAGCAGTACTTC. Protein sequence: CATSTGRATYEQYF.

The CDR3 DNA follows: TGTGCCAGCAGACATGACTACAATGAGCAGTTCTTC. Protein: CASRHDYNEQFF. The V and J genes are TRBV27 and TRBJ2-1; D uncertain. The germline V and J ends were trimmed by 6 bases and 3 bases, with 6 bases remaining between them. This CDR3 contains 12 residues. CDR1 and CDR2 (germline): MNHEY, SMNVEV (reference sequence).

J is TRBJ2-3 and V is TRBV18; no firm D call. Germline CDR1 KGHSH, CDR2 LQKENI. This CDR3 has 13 amino acids. Trimming shortened V by 3 bases and J by 2 bases, and 6 bases separated the two germline ends. The CDR3 loop is CASSPSNTDTQYF. The CDR3 nucleotides read TGTGCCAGCTCACCGAGCAACACAGATACGCAGTATTTT.

The V call is TRBV6-5, the J call TRBJ2-1; 9 nucleotides align to TRBD2. In germline, CDR1 is MNHEY, CDR2 SVGAGI. V was clipped by 4 bases and J by 2 bases; unmatched bases: 0. The CDR3 has 14 residues. The CDR3 sequence is CASSWTSAYNEQFF. The DNA of the CDR3 is TGTGCCAGCAGTTGGACTAGCGCCTACAATGAGCAGTTCTTC.

The J gene is TRBJ1-2, the V gene TRBV7-9; 8 bases are shared with TRBD1. The CDR3 extends over 14 amino acids. Germline assignment: CDR1 SEHNR and CDR2 FQNEAQ (reference sequence). Losses at the gene ends were 1 base for V and 6 bases for J; bases not matched to a gene: 4. The CDR3 DNA reads TGTGCCAGCAGCTTAGGACAGGGGATGGATGGCTACACCTTC. It is translated as CASSLGQGMDGYTF.

This chain joins TRBV27 and TRBJ2-1; D uncertain. The V end was cut by 10 bases, the J end by 2 bases, with 15 bases between. Per the germline V gene, CDR1 is MNHEY and CDR2 is SMNVEV (reference sequence). The CDR3 loop spans 14 amino acids. CDR3 sequence (DNA): TGTGCCACCTCCCCCGAGATGGCCTACAATGAGCAGTTCTTC. It is translated as CATSPEMAYNEQFF.

V is TRBV2 and J is TRBJ1-6, with a weak D call TRBD1 (5 bases). Looked up from germline, CDR1 is SNHLY and CDR2 is FYNNEI. Trimming removed 6 bases from V and 0 bases from J, with 12 bases in between. The CDR3 runs 16 residues. In DNA, the CDR3 is TGTGCCAGCAGGGGGACTGAGAGCTCCTATAATTCACCCCTCCACTTT. It specifies CASRGTESSYNSPLHF.

The sample holds one count of this clone. The V gene is TRBV11-2, the J gene TRBJ2-5; D perhaps matches TRBD2 (7 bases). The CDR3 totals 13 residues. Trimming removed 7 bases from V and 2 bases from J, with 11 bases in between. In germline, CDR1 is SGHAT, CDR2 FQNNGV. CDR3: CASKGGWQETQYF. CDR3 bases: TGTGCCAGCAAGGGGGGGTGGCAAGAGACCCAGTACTTC.

The chain is built from TRBV18 and TRBJ2-1, with 8 bases that match TRBD1. The V gene's germline CDR1 is KGHSH and CDR2 LQKENI. The trim removed 5 bases at V and 8 bases at J, leaving 5 bases unmatched. The CDR3 is 13 amino acids. In nucleotides, the CDR3 is TGTGCCAGCTCATTACAGGGGGGCGATGAGCAGTTCTTC. It specifies CASSLQGGDEQFF.

The chain is built from TRBV4-2 and TRBJ2-2; 7 bases fit TRBD2. There are 16 residues in the CDR3. Per germline, CDR1 LGHNA and CDR2 YNFKEQ. Unmatched junction bases numbered 8, after V lost 3 bases and J lost 4 bases. The CDR3 loop is CASSQAWGRGTGELFF. The CDR3 DNA is TGTGCCAGCAGCCAGGCCTGGGGGAGGGGCACCGGGGAGCTGTTTTTT.

This clone was observed once. The chain recombines TRBV11-1 with TRBJ2-1; a possible D gene is TRBD2 (7 bases). This CDR3 has 19 amino acids. The germline V gene encodes CDR1 SGHAT and CDR2 FQDESV (reference sequence). V shed 0 bases and J shed 3 bases, with 21 bases lying between them. The CDR3 DNA is TGTGCCAGCAGCTTAGCCAGCGGGACACGCCTGGGGATCTACAATGAGCAGTTCTTC. Its protein is CASSLASGTRLGIYNEQFF.

V and J are TRBV7-2 and TRBJ2-1; D may be TRBD2 (5 bases). The CDR3 is made up of 13 amino acids. The germline V and J ends were trimmed by 1 base and 9 bases, with 10 bases remaining between them. In germline, CDR1 is SGHTA, CDR2 FQGNSA. CDR3 nucleotide sequence: TGTGCCAGCAGCTTAGGGGAGCTAGCTGAGCAGTTCTTC. Amino acid sequence: CASSLGELAEQFF.

The genes are TRBV11-2 and TRBJ1-1; TRBD1 is a possible D gene (6 bases). Germline CDR1 reads SGHAT; CDR2 reads FQNNGV. V lost 2 bases and J lost 6, with 19 bases in between. CDR3 length: 16 amino acids. CDR3 coding DNA: TGTGCCAGCAGCTTAAAACCCTGGGGGGGCGGCTCTGAAGCTTTCTTT. Amino acid sequence: CASSLKPWGGGSEAFF.

CDR3 DNA: TGTGCCAGCAGCCCCGGAGGGCTAAACGAGCAGTACTTC. This sequence encodes CASSPGGLNEQYF. The genes are TRBV9 and TRBJ2-7; D may be TRBD2 (6 bases). In germline, CDR1 is SGDLS, CDR2 YYNGEE. Trimming cost V 4 bases and J 5 bases, with 13 bases left between them. The CDR3 spans 13 residues.

The CDR3: CASSRGWRSSYNEQFF. The CDR3 DNA reads TGTGCCAGTAGCAGGGGGTGGCGGAGCTCCTACAATGAGCAGTTCTTC. The J gene is TRBJ2-1, the V gene TRBV19; 7 bases are shared with TRBD1. After removal of 6 bases from V and 0 bases from J, the junction contained 8 bases not matched to a gene. The CDR3 is 16 residues long. Germline assignment: CDR1 LNHDA and CDR2 SQIVND (reference sequence). The whole variable domain, remainder taken from reference TRBV19 and TRBJ2-1, is DGGITQSPKYLFRKEGQNVTLSCEQNLNHDAMYWYRQDPGQGLRLIYYSQIVNDFQKGDIAEGYSVSREKKESFPLTVTSAQKNPTAFYLCASSRGWRSSYNEQFFGPGTRLTVL.

The J gene is TRBJ2-3, the V gene TRBV9; D is perhaps TRBD2 (5 bases). Germline V lookup: CDR1 SGDLS, CDR2 YYNGEE. Trimming removed 0 bases from V and 8 bases from J, with 19 bases in between. The CDR3 is 16 residues long. The CDR3 sequence: CASSVGIRGQGITQYF. DNA for the CDR3: TGTGCCAGCAGCGTAGGTATTAGAGGGCAAGGGATTACGCAGTATTTT. Combining the CDR3 with reference TRBV9 and TRBJ2-3 gives the whole variable domain DSGVTQTPKHLITATGQRVTLRCSPRSGDLSVYWYQQSLDQGLQFLIQYYNGEERAKGNILERFSAQQFPDLHSELNLSSLELGDSALYFCASSVGIRGQGITQYFGPGTRLTVL.

The chain recombines TRBV9 with TRBJ2-5, with TRBD2 matching 10 bases. Losses at the gene ends were 1 base for V and 3 bases for J; bases not matched to a gene: 3. The CDR3 extends over 15 amino acids. Germline V gene data show CDR1 as SGDLS and CDR2 as YYNGEE. The CDR3 sequence: CASSVTSGTEETQYF. CDR3 nucleotides: TGTGCCAGCAGCGTAACTAGCGGGACAGAAGAGACCCAGTACTTC.

Of note for this clone: At one of its ends the junction is not consistent with the germline gene, which may arise from a read error. The chain joins TRBV20-1 to TRBJ1-1; no clear D. The CDR3 totals 9 residues. Germline assignment: CDR1 DFQATT and CDR2 SNEGSKA (reference sequence). The DNA for the CDR3 is TGCAGTGCTGGCCCCGGGAGCCAGTTT. Its translation: CSAGPGSQF.

This rearrangement joins TRBV5-1 to TRBJ1-1; possibly TRBD1 for D (6 bases). The V gene lost 4 bases and the J gene lost 0 bases, with 13 bases spanning the gap. CDR1 is SGHRS and CDR2 is YFSETQ in the germline V gene. This CDR3 spans 15 amino acids. CDR3 in DNA: TGCGCCAGCAGCCCCTTGGACAGTATGAACACTGAAGCTTTCTTT. This codes for CASSPLDSMNTEAFF.